This TCR beta chain was found in a study of shared clonotypes between healthy human individuals. On this clone itself: The sample holds other DNA sequences that translate to the same CDR3.

Produced via immunoSEQ multiplex PCR; TCRdb's table is partial and in-frame only. The sample lists around 1 million clones; less than 85% were seen once. The germline gives CDR1 KGHSH, CDR2 LQKENI. The CDR3 contains 13 residues. Unmatched junction bases numbered 3, after V lost 5 bases and J lost 3 bases. The chain has TRBV18 and TRBJ2-5, with 7 bases fitting TRBD1. The TCR originated in a man younger than 35 in good health. Sequencing was carried out using memory CD4+ T cells sorted from blood. Subset defined: CD45RA-negative fraction. The CDR3 DNA reads TGTGCCAGCTCATCTACAGGGGAAGAGACCCAGTACTTC. Translated: CASSSTGEETQYF.